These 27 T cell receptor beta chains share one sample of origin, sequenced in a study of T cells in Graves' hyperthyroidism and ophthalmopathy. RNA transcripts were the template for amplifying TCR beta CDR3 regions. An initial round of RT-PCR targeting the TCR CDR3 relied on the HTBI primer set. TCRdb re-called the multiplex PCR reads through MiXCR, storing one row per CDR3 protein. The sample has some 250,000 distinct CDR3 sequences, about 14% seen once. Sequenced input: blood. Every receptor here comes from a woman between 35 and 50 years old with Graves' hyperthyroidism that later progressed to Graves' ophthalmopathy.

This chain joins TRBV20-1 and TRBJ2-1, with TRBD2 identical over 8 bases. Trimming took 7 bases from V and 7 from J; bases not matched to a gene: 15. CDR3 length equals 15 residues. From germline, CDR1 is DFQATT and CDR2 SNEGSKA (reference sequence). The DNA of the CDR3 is TGCAGTGTAGAGCCCAGACTAGCGATGGATAATGAGCAGTTCTTC. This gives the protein CSVEPRLAMDNEQFF.

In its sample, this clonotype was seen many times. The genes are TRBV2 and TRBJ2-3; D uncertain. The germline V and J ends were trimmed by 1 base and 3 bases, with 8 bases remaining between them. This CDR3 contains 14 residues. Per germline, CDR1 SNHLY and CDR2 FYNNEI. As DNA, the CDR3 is TGTGCCAGCAGTGAAGGAAGTGGGACAGATACGCAGTATTTT. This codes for CASSEGSGTDTQYF.

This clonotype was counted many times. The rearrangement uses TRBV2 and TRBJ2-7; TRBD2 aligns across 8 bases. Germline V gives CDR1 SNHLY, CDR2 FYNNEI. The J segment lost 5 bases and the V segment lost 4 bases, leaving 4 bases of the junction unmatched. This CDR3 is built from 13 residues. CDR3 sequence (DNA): TGTGCCAGCAGTGGAGCGGGAGCGGACGAGCAGTACTTC. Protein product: CASSGAGADEQYF.

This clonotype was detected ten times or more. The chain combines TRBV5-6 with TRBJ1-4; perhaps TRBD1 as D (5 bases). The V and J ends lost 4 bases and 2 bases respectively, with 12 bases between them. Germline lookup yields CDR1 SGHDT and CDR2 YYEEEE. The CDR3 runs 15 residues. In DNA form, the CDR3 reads TGTGCCAGCAGCATTCAGGGAAGGACTAATGAAAAACTGTTTTTT. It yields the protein CASSIQGRTNEKLFF.

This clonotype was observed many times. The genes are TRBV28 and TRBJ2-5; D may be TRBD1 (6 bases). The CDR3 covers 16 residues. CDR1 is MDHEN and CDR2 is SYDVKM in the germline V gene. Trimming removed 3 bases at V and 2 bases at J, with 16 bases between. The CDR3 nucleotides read TGTGCCAGCAGTTTCTCCCAGACAGGAGATCAAGAGACCCAGTACTTC. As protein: CASSFSQTGDQETQYF. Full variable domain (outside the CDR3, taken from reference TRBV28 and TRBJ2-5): DVKVTQSSRYLVKRTGEKVFLECVQDMDHENMFWYRQDPGLGLRLIYFSYDVKMKEKGDIPEGYSVSREKKERFSLILESASTNQTSMYLCASSFSQTGDQETQYFGPGTRLLVL.

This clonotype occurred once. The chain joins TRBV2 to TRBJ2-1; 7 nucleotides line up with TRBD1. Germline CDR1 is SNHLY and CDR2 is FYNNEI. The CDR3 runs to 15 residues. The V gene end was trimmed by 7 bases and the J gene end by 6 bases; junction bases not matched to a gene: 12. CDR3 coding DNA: TGTGCCAGCAATCGACAGGGAATAGGGGTCAATGAGCAGTTCTTC. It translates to CASNRQGIGVNEQFF.

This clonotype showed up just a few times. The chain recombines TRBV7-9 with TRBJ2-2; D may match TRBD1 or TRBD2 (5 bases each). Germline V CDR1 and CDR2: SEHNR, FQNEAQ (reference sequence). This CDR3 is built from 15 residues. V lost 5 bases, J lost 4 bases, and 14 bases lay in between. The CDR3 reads CASSLSGTTTGELFF. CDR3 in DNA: TGTGCCAGCAGCCTCTCCGGGACCACCACCGGGGAGCTGTTTTTT.

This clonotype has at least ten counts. CDR3 bases: TGTGCCAGCAGTTTTACCGCGAAAAACATTCAGTACTTC. It codes for CASSFTAKNIQYF. The chain combines TRBV28 with TRBJ2-4; D uncertain. CDR3 length: 13 residues. The germline gives CDR1 MDHEN, CDR2 SYDVKM. Deletions cut 3 bases from V and 4 bases from J, with 7 bases between.

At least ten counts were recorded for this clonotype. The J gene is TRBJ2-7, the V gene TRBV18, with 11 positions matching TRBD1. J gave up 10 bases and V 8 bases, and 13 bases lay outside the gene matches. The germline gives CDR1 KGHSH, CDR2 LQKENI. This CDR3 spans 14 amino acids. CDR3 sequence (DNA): TGTGCCAGCCGGAAACAGGGACAGGGGGAGGAACAGTACTTC. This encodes CASRKQGQGEEQYF.

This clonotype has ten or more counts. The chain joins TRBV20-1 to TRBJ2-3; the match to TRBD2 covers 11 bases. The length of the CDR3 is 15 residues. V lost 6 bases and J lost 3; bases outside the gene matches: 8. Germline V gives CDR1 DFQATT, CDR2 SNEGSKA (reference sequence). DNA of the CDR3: TGCAGTGCCAAAAAGGGGACTAGCGGTACAGATACGCAGTATTTT. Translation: CSAKKGTSGTDTQYF.

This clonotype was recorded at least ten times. CDR3 DNA sequence: TGTGCCAGCAGTCGAATTAGCGAGGGCGGGGAGCTGTTTTTT. Its translation: CASSRISEGGELFF. V and J are TRBV28 and TRBJ2-2; D may be TRBD2 (5 bases). V gave up 5 bases and J gave up 7 bases, with 14 bases separating them. Looked up from germline, CDR1 is MDHEN and CDR2 is SYDVKM. This CDR3 has 14 residues. Full variable domain (missing parts from reference TRBV28 and TRBJ2-2): DVKVTQSSRYLVKRTGEKVFLECVQDMDHENMFWYRQDPGLGLRLIYFSYDVKMKEKGDIPEGYSVSREKKERFSLILESASTNQTSMYLCASSRISEGGELFFGEGSRLTVL.

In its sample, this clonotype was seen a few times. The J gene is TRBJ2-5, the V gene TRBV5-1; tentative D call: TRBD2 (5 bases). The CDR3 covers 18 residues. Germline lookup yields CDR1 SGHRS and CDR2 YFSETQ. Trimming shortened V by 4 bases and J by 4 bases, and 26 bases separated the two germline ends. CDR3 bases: TGCGCCAGCAGCCCGGACCAGCACGGTGGGAGTTCTTTAGAGACCCAGTACTTC. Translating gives CASSPDQHGGSSLETQYF.

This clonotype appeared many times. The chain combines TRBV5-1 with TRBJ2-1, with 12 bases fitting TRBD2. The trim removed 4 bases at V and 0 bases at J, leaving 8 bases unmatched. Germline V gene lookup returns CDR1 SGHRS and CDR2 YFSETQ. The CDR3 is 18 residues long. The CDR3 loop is CASSTRTSGINSYNEQFF. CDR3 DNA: TGCGCCAGCAGCACCAGGACTAGCGGGATCAACTCCTACAATGAGCAGTTCTTC. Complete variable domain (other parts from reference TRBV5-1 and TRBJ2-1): KAGVTQTPRYLIKTRGQQVTLSCSPISGHRSVSWYQQTPGQGLQFLFEYFSETQRNKGNFPGRFSGRQFSNSRSEMNVSTLELGDSALYLCASSTRTSGINSYNEQFFGPGTRLTVL.

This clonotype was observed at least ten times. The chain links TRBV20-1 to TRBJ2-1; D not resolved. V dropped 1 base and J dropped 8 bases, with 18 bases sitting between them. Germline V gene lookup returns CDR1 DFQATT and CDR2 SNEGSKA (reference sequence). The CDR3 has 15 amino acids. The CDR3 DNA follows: TGCAGTGCTAGAGTCGCGTCTACCATATACGATGAGCAGTTCTTC. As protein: CSARVASTIYDEQFF.

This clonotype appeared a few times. CDR3 amino acids: CASSVGWTGELFF. The CDR3 DNA follows: TGTGCCAGCAGCGTAGGATGGACCGGGGAGCTGTTTTTT. The chain employs TRBV9 and TRBJ2-2; no definite D call. Germline values: CDR1 SGDLS, CDR2 YYNGEE. The CDR3 runs 13 residues. V was shortened by 0 bases and J by 5 bases, with 5 bases between the two germline ends.

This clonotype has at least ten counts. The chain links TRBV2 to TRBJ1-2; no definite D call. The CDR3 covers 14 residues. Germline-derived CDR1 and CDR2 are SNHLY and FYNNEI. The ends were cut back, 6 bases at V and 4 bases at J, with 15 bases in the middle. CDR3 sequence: CASSSLRTGYGYTF. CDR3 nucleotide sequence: TGTGCCAGCAGCTCACTCCGTACCGGCTATGGCTACACCTTC.

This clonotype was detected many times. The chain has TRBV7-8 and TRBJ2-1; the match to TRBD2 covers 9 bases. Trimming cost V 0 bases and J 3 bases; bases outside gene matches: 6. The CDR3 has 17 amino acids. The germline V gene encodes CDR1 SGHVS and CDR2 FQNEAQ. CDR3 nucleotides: TGTGCCAGCAGCTTAGCGCTAACTAGCGGGTACTACAATGAGCAGTTCTTC. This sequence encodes CASSLALTSGYYNEQFF.

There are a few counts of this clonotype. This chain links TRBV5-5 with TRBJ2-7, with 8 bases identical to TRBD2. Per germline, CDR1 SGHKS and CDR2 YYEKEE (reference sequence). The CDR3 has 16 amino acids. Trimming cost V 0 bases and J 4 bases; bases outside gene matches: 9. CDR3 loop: CASSLASGSPIYEQYF. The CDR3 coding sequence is TGTGCCAGCAGCTTGGCGAGCGGGAGTCCTATTTACGAGCAGTACTTC.

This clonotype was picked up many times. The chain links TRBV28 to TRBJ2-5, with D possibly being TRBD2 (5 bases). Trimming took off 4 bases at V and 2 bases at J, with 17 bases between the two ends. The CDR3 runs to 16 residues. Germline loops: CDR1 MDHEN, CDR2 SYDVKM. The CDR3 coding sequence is TGTGCCAGCAGTTCTACCCAACTAGGTCGGCAAGAGACCCAGTACTTC. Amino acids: CASSSTQLGRQETQYF.

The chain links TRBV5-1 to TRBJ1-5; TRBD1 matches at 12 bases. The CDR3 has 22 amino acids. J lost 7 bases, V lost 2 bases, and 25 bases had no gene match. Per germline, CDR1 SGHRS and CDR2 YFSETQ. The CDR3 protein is CASSLARGKRDRGPLDGQPQHF. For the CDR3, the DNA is TGCGCCAGCAGCTTAGCTCGCGGCAAACGGGACAGGGGGCCGTTAGACGGCCAGCCCCAGCATTTT.

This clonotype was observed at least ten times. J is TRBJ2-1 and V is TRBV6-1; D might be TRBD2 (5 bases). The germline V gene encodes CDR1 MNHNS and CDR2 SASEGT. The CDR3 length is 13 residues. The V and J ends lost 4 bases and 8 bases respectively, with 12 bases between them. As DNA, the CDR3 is TGTGCCAGCAGTGCCCCCCCCGGGGATGAGCAGTTCTTC. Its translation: CASSAPPGDEQFF.

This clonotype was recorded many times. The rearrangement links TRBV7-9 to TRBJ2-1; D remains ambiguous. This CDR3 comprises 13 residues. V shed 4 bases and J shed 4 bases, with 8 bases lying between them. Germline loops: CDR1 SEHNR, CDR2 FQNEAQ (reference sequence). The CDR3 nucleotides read TGTGCCAGCAGCTCCGACCGGTACAATGAGCAGTTCTTC. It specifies CASSSDRYNEQFF.

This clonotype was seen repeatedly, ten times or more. The CDR3 protein is CASSLTQGAGEQYF. CDR3 sequence (DNA): TGTGCCAGCAGCTTAACCCAGGGGGCAGGAGAGCAGTACTTC. This chain joins TRBV11-2 and TRBJ2-7; 8 bases map to TRBD1. This CDR3 is 14 amino acids long. Germline CDR1 and CDR2: SGHAT and FQNNGV. With V trimmed by 2 bases and J by 7 bases, 7 bases remained unmatched.

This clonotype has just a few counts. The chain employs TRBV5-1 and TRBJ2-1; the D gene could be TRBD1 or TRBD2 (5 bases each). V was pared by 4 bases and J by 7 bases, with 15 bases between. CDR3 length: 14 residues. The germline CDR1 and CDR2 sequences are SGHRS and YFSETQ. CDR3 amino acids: CASSPDSTRNEQFF. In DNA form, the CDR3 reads TGCGCCAGCAGCCCCGACAGTACTAGGAATGAGCAGTTCTTC.

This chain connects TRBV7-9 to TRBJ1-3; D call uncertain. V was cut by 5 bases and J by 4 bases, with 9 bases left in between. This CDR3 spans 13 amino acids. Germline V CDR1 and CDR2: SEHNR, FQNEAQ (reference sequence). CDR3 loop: CASSLIEGNTIYF. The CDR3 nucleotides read TGTGCCAGCAGCCTCATAGAAGGAAACACCATATATTTT.

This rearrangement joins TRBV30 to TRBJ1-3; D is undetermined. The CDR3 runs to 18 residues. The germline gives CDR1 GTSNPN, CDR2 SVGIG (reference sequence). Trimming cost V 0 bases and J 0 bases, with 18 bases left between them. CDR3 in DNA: TGTGCCTGGAGTGTAAGACTGAGGGCCGGAAACTCTGGAAACACCATATATTTT. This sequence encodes CAWSVRLRAGNSGNTIYF.

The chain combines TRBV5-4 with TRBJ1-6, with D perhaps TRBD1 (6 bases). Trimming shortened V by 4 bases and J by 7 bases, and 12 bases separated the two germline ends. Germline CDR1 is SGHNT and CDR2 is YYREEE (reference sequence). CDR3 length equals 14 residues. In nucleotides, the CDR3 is TGTGCCAGCAGCCTGGGACATAACAATTCACCCCTCCACTTT. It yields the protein CASSLGHNNSPLHF.